The 14 T cell receptor beta chains below come from one sample, sequenced in a study of blood T cell repertoires in COVID-19. The repertoire was sequenced with immunoSEQ multiplex PCR; TCRdb's copy has only in-frame clones and lacks some. The sample records 200,000 to 250,000 clones, around 82% being singletons. Sequencing used peripheral blood. These receptors were collected from a man in his forties or fifties with active or convalescent COVID-19.

The CDR3 sequence is CATSDTTGGKYNEQFF. CDR3 bases: TGTGCCACCAGTGATACGACAGGGGGGAAGTACAATGAGCAGTTCTTC. The chain couples TRBV24-1 to TRBJ2-1, with TRBD1 identical over 9 bases. This CDR3 has 16 residues. The V segment lost 3 bases and the J segment 4 bases; nucleotides outside the gene matches: 6. In germline, CDR1 is KGHDR, CDR2 SFDVKD.

The V gene is TRBV6-5, the J gene TRBJ1-2, with D possibly being TRBD1 (5 bases). From germline, CDR1 is MNHEY and CDR2 SVGAGI. This CDR3 is 15 amino acids long. V shed 7 bases and J shed 0 bases, with 15 bases lying between them. The CDR3 reads CASTSLTVANYGYTF. CDR3 sequence (DNA): TGTGCCAGCACTTCCTTGACAGTAGCTAACTATGGCTACACCTTC.

This rearrangement joins TRBV4-1 to TRBJ2-1, with 8 bases aligning to TRBD1. CDR3 length equals 17 residues. J gave up 1 base and V 2 bases, and 7 bases lay outside the gene matches. CDR1 MGHRA and CDR2 YSYEKL come from the germline V gene. CDR3 coding DNA: TGCGCCAGCAGCCAAAGAGGACAGGGTCAGTCCTACAATGAGCAGTTCTTC. Its protein product is CASSQRGQGQSYNEQFF.

The J gene is TRBJ2-3, the V gene TRBV5-8; 9 positions agree with TRBD2. V shed 1 base, J shed 1 base, and the junction held 4 bases outside the gene matches. Germline CDR1 SGHTS, CDR2 YDEGEE. The CDR3 is 16 amino acids. The CDR3 protein is CASSLPRTSGTDTQYF. DNA of the CDR3: TGTGCCAGCAGCTTGCCCCGGACTAGCGGCACAGATACGCAGTATTTT.

Note on this clone: The same CDR3 is also encoded by other DNA sequences in this sample. The gene calls are TRBV5-1 and TRBJ2-7; TRBD2 matches at 8 bases. The germline gives CDR1 SGHRS, CDR2 YFSETQ. This CDR3 has 14 amino acids. Germline trimming cut 0 bases from V and 4 bases from J; bases unmatched to any gene: 3. In DNA form, the CDR3 reads TGCGCCAGCAGCTTGGCGGGGGGGACGTACGAGCAGTACTTC. It translates to CASSLAGGTYEQYF.

The V and J genes are TRBV19 and TRBJ2-7; TRBD1 aligns across 9 bases. J was trimmed by 2 bases and V by 1 base; bases with no gene match: 12. Germline CDR1 LNHDA, CDR2 SQIVND (reference sequence). The CDR3 length is 18 residues. The CDR3 here is CASSIVSATGQGTYEQYF. CDR3 coding DNA: TGTGCCAGTAGTATAGTGTCGGCTACGGGACAGGGTACCTACGAGCAGTACTTC. The full variable domain, in which reference TRBV19 and TRBJ2-7 provide the parts outside the CDR3, is DGGITQSPKYLFRKEGQNVTLSCEQNLNHDAMYWYRQDPGQGLRLIYYSQIVNDFQKGDIAEGYSVSREKKESFPLTVTSAQKNPTAFYLCASSIVSATGQGTYEQYFGPGTRLTVT.

CDR3 DNA: TGCGCCAGCAGCTCCCAACGTACAGGATACACAGATACGCAGTATTTT. Encoded protein: CASSSQRTGYTDTQYF. The chain uses TRBV5-1 and TRBJ2-3; TRBD1 is a possible D gene (5 bases). The CDR3 consists of 16 residues. V was cut by 3 bases and J by 2 bases, with 16 bases left in between. The V gene's germline CDR1 is SGHRS and CDR2 YFSETQ.

The chain uses TRBV7-9 and TRBJ2-3; D perhaps matches TRBD1 (6 bases). Germline CDR1 is SEHNR and CDR2 is FQNEAQ (reference sequence). The CDR3 contains 15 residues. The V gene lost 2 bases and the J gene lost 2 bases, with 11 bases spanning the gap. The CDR3 here is CASSLYQGITDTQYF. For the CDR3, the DNA is TGTGCCAGCAGCTTATACCAGGGGATCACAGATACGCAGTATTTT.

This chain joins TRBV4-1 and TRBJ1-2, with D unclear. Germline V gene sequence: CDR1 MGHRA, CDR2 YSYEKL. This CDR3 is 13 amino acids long. V lost 3 bases and J 7 bases, leaving 12 bases between the germline ends. The DNA for the CDR3 is TGCGCCAGCAGCCATGTTTTCAGTGGTGGCTACACCTTC. As protein: CASSHVFSGGYTF.

This clone has at least ten counts. V usage is TRBV5-1 and J usage is TRBJ1-2; D is ambiguous. The CDR3 extends over 13 amino acids. Trimming took off 0 bases at V and 8 bases at J, with 11 bases between the two ends. CDR1 and CDR2 from the germline V gene are SGHRS and YFSETQ. CDR3 region: CASSLVEVEGYTF. The DNA of the CDR3 is TGCGCCAGCAGCTTGGTGGAGGTGGAGGGCTACACCTTC.

This chain links TRBV5-1 with TRBJ1-5; 7 bases map to TRBD1. The V gene's germline CDR1 is SGHRS and CDR2 YFSETQ. The CDR3 spans 18 residues. J gave up 0 bases and V 6 bases, and 15 bases lay outside the gene matches. The DNA for the CDR3 is TGCGCCAGCATGGTTTCCGGGACAGTCATTTATAGCAATCAGCCCCAGCATTTT. Translating it yields CASMVSGTVIYSNQPQHF.

A single count supports this clone. The chain combines TRBV6-6 with TRBJ2-5; D not certain. Germline CDR1 is MNHNY and CDR2 is SVGAGI (reference sequence). V lost 1 base and J lost 5, with 17 bases in between. This CDR3 contains 16 residues. Here the CDR3 reads CASSYLAGHSGETQYF. CDR3 nucleotides: TGTGCCAGCAGTTACTTAGCCGGCCACTCCGGGGAGACCCAGTACTTC.

The rearrangement joins TRBV5-4 to TRBJ1-1; 7 nucleotides line up with TRBD1. With 3 bases clipped from V and 0 bases from J, the junction kept 5 bases outside the gene matches. This CDR3 has 15 residues. Germline loops: CDR1 SGHNT, CDR2 YYREEE (reference sequence). CDR3 residues: CASSSRTGLNTEAFF. CDR3 coding DNA: TGTGCCAGCAGCTCCCGGACAGGCTTGAACACTGAAGCTTTCTTT.

The chain links TRBV29-1 to TRBJ2-7, with D maybe TRBD2 (6 bases). Germline-derived CDR1 and CDR2 are SQVTM and ANQGSEA. The CDR3 is 11 amino acids. V was cut by 3 bases and J by 6 bases, with 9 bases left in between. The CDR3 sequence is CSVDTAGEQYF. CDR3 coding DNA: TGCAGCGTTGATACAGCGGGCGAGCAGTACTTC.